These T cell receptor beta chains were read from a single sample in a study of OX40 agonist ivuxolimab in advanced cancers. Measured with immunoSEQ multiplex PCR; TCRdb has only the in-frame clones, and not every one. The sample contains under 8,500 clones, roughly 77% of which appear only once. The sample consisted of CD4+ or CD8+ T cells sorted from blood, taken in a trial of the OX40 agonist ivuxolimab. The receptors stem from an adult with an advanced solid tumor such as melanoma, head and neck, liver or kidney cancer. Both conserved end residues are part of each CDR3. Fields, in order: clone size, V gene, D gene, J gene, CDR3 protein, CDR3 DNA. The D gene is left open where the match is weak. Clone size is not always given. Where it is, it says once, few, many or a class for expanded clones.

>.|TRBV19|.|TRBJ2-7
CASSGSYEQYF
TGTGCCAGTAGTGGCTCCTACGAGCAGTACTTC
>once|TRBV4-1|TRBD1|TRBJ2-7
CASSQGAGQGGRATYEQYF
TGCGCCAGCAGCCAGGGAGCGGGACAGGGGGGTCGGGCCACCTACGAGCAGTACTTC
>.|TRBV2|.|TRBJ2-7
CASSELGLDYEQYF
TGTGCCAGCAGTGAACTCGGGCTAGACTACGAGCAGTACTTC
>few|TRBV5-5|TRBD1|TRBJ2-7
CASSRTGSSYEQYF
TGTGCCAGCAGCAGGACAGGGAGCTCCTACGAGCAGTACTTC
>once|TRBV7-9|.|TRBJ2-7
CASSSDGTNAYEQYF
TGTGCCAGCAGCTCCGACGGGACAAATGCCTACGAGCAGTACTTC
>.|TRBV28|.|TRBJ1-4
CASSPPDGTTNEKLFF
TGTGCCAGCAGCCCCCCGGACGGTACAACTAATGAGAAACTGTTTTTT
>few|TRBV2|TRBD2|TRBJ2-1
CASSLGLAGTLYNEQFF
TGTGCCAGCAGTTTAGGACTAGCGGGGACTCTCTACAATGAGCAGTTCTTC
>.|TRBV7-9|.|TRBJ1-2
CASSTWEVHNYGYTF
TGTGCCAGCAGTACGTGGGAGGTCCATAACTATGGCTACACCTTC
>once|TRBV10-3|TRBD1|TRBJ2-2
CAISESARDRGLGTGELFF
TGTGCCATCAGTGAGTCGGCCCGGGACAGGGGGCTAGGCACCGGGGAGCTGTTTTTT
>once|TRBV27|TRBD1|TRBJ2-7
CASSSGTGGEQYF
TGTGCCAGCAGTTCTGGGACAGGGGGCGAGCAGTACTTC
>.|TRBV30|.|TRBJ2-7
CAWTDNSYEQYF
TGTGCCTGGACCGACAACTCCTACGAGCAGTACTTC
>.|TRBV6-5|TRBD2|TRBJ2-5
CASSQGGGETQYF
TGTGCCAGCAGCCAAGGCGGGGGAGAGACCCAGTACTTC
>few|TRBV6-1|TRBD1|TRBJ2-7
CASSPWTGPYEQYF
TGTGCCAGCAGTCCTTGGACAGGGCCGTACGAGCAGTACTTC
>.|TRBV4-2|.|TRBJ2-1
CASSQDSGPGYNEQFF
TGTGCCAGCAGCCAAGATTCAGGGCCCGGATACAATGAGCAGTTCTTC
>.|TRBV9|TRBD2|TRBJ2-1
CASSPSQAGGLSEQFF
TGTGCCAGCAGCCCAAGTCAGGCGGGGGGGCTTAGTGAGCAGTTCTTC
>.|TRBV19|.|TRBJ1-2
CASSPRGANYGYTF
TGTGCCAGTAGTCCACGGGGGGCGAACTATGGCTACACCTTC
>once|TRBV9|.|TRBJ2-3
CASSVGGRGSDTQYF
TGTGCCAGCAGCGTAGGTGGGAGAGGGTCAGATACGCAGTATTTT
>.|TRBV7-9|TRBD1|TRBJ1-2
CASSLPDRGPYGYTF
TGTGCCAGCAGCCTCCCGGACAGGGGACCCTATGGCTACACCTTC
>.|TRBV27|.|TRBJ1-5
CASSPGYHQPQHF
TGTGCCAGCAGTCCAGGGTATCATCAGCCCCAGCATTTT
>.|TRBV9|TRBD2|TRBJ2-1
CASSGAGPQGLGVFF
TGTGCCAGCAGCGGAGCGGGACCACAGGGACTAGGTGTGTTCTTC
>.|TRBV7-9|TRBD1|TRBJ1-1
CASRDGQGNTEAFF
TGTGCCAGCAGGGACGGACAGGGGAACACTGAAGCTTTCTTT
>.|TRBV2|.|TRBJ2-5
CASRQFQETQYF
TGTGCCAGCAGGCAGTTCCAAGAGACCCAGTACTTC
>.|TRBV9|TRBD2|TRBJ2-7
CASSVDASGTYEQYF
TGTGCCAGCAGCGTAGATGCTAGCGGAACCTACGAGCAGTACTTC
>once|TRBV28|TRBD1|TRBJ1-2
CASSLFEGADYGYTF
TGTGCCAGCAGTTTATTTGAGGGGGCGGACTATGGCTACACCTTC
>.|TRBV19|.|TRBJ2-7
CASGNSLSYEQYF
TGTGCCAGTGGGAACAGCCTCTCCTACGAGCAGTACTTC
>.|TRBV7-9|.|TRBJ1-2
CASSFSGGADGYTF
TGTGCCAGCAGCTTTTCTGGGGGCGCAGATGGCTACACCTTC
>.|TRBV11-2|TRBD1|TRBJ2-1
CASSLGGQISYNEQFF
TGTGCCAGCAGCTTAGGGGGACAGATATCCTACAATGAGCAGTTCTTC
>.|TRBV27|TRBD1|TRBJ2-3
CASSIRTGRESLKDTQYF
TGTGCCAGCAGTATTCGGACAGGGCGGGAATCCCTAAAAGATACGCAGTATTTT
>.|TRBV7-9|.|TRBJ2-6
CASSLGGGYSGANVLTF
TGTGCCAGCAGCTTAGGTGGCGGATACTCTGGGGCCAACGTCCTGACTTTC
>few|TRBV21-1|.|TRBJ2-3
CASSAAEGAGGGSTDTQYF
TGTGCCAGCAGCGCGGCAGAGGGCGCCGGGGGGGGCAGCACAGATACGCAGTATTTT
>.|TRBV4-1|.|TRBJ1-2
CASSQESQGVTHYGYTF
TGCGCCAGCAGCCAAGAGTCCCAAGGCGTTACCCACTATGGCTACACCTTC
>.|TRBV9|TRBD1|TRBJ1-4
CASSAGRDSGEKLFF
TGTGCCAGCAGCGCCGGGAGGGACAGTGGAGAAAAACTGTTTTTT
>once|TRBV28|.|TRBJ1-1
CASSPLGLNTEAFF
TGTGCCAGCAGTCCCCTAGGACTGAACACTGAAGCTTTCTTT
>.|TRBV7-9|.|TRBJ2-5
CASSPWVGGETQYF
TGTGCCAGCAGCCCCTGGGTCGGAGGGGAGACCCAGTACTTC
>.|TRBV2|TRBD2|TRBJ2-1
CASSDLGAGGSYNEQFF
TGTGCCAGCAGTGATTTGGGTGCGGGAGGATCCTACAATGAGCAGTTCTTC
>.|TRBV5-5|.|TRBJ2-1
CASSLEAASSYNEQFF
TGTGCCAGCAGCTTGGAGGCGGCGAGCTCCTACAATGAGCAGTTCTTC
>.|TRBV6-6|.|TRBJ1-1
CASSYSPDVDTEAFF
TGTGCCAGCAGTTACTCTCCGGACGTCGACACTGAAGCTTTCTTT
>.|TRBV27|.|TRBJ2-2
CASSFGMGRGNTGELFF
TGTGCCAGCAGTTTTGGGATGGGGCGTGGTAACACCGGGGAGCTGTTTTTT
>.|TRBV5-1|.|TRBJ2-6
CASSTTGSGANVLTF
TGCGCCAGCAGCACAACAGGGTCTGGGGCCAACGTCCTGACTTTC
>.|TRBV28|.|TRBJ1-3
CASSLEVGIPDTIYF
TGTGCCAGCAGTTTGGAAGTGGGGATCCCGGACACCATATATTTT
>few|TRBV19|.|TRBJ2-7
CARHIQRQRHYEQYF
TGTGCCAGACACATCCAGCGACAGAGACACTACGAGCAGTACTTC
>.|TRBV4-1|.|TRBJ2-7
CASSYSGDLSEQYF
TGCGCCAGCAGCTACTCCGGGGACCTTTCCGAGCAGTACTTC
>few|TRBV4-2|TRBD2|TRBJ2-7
CASSPLGTSGAYEQYF
TGTGCCAGCAGCCCCCTAGGGACTAGCGGGGCGTACGAGCAGTACTTC
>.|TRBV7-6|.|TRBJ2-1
CASSVDSYNEQFF
TGTGCCAGCAGCGTAGACTCCTACAATGAGCAGTTCTTC
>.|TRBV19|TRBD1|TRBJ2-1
CASRRQGDYEQFF
TGCGCCAGTAGGCGACAGGGAGACTATGAGCAGTTCTTC
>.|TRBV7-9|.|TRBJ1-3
CASSLFTNSGNTIYF
TGTGCCAGCAGCTTATTCACGAACTCTGGAAACACCATATATTTT
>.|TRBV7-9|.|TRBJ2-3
CASRPASATDTQYF
TGTGCCAGCAGACCGGCTAGCGCAACAGATACGCAGTATTTT
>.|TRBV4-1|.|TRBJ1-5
CASSQGWGSEPQHF
TGCGCCAGCAGCCAGGGGTGGGGGTCCGAGCCCCAGCATTTT
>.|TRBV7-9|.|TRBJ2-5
CASSLTGSQETQYF
TGTGCCAGCAGCTTGACAGGTTCCCAAGAGACCCAGTACTTC
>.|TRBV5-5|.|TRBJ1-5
CASSLRGYSNQPQHF
TGTGCCAGCAGTCTAAGGGGGTATAGCAATCAGCCCCAGCATTTT
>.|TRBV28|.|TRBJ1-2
CASSPPGDGGNYGYTF
TGTGCCAGCAGTCCCCCCGGGGACGGGGGTAACTATGGCTACACCTTC